This entry concerns a single T cell receptor beta chain. Its specific antigen is unknown. There are no base qualities to consult, and no much larger clone falls within one base. The CDR3 measures 13 amino acids from cysteine to phenylalanine. Of all the DNA, just the CDR3 is kept, 39 bases in frame from base 1. Per the germline V gene, SQVTM is the CDR1 and ANQGSEA is the CDR2. V loses 4 bases of germline sequence and J loses 4 bases, and the interval between the two ends is 13 bases. This entry belongs to a study of beta chain features in type 1 diabetes (dated by TCRdb to 2016 to 2018). Context from the whole study: Mean age, gender distribution, total cell number and subset yield did not differ between patients and healthy donors. The study compared the TCRB repertoires of sorted circulating CD4+ T cell subsets in recently diagnosed type 1 diabetes patients with those in matched healthy donors. A total of over 90,000,000 sorted cells were examined across all samples, and a strong correlation was observed between cell number per subset and RNA yield. Regulatory and stem cell-like memory subsets were obtained from only 8 patients and about eight healthy donors, while naive and central memory subsets were obtained from all 30 or so donors. Beyond this particular receptor, the publication reports: Naive, central memory and regulatory TCRB repertoires appeared more similar among patients than among healthy donors. PCR may preferentially amplify shorter templates, but because patient and control samples were amplified and corrected together, any resulting skew would affect both groups equally. Because cDNA was sequenced instead of genomic DNA, activated cells with high expression could be over-represented, although the groups did not differ in activation or CD3 levels. Only small numbers of individuals were included in the HLA sub-analyses, which left unresolved whether HLA type had any influence on TCRB rearrangement. Type 1 diabetes patients showed a moderate but significant shortening of TCRB CDR3 length in all four CD4+ subsets. Fewer insertions and more nucleotide deletions at VDJ recombination sites were observed in patients with type 1 diabetes, implying thymic rearrangement abnormalities.

All of the isolated RNA was reverse transcribed with the High Capacity cDNA Reverse Transcription Kit, so expressed TCRB transcripts were sequenced. Naive, central memory and regulatory T cell samples underwent deep immunoSEQ sequencing, averaging about 3.5 million total reads per sample. After sorted cells were lysed in RLT buffer, RNA was extracted with DNase-treated RNeasy Micro or Mini kits, with the choice depending on cell number. Each cell subset was processed on its own to prevent cross-contamination, while patient and healthy donor samples were processed together. The immunoSEQ multiplex PCR was used to amplify TCRB sequences from cDNA, generating 87-bp fragments that spanned the CDR3 region. The amplicons were sequenced using the Illumina HiSeq platform. On the authors' methods: PCR bias was computationally corrected using synthetic template baselines, reads within Hamming distance 2 were collapsed, and singletons that could not be merged were discarded. By aligning reads against IMGT, V, D and J genes, CDR3 length, and insertions or deletions at six rearrangement sites were assigned. Within each subset, clonotype counts were normalized to sorted cell number, and only after that were true diversity and Gini coefficients computed with the tcR R package. Repertoire sharing was quantified using the overlap coefficient calculated on TCRB nucleotide sequences. As a proxy for the pre-selection repertoire, out-of-frame TCRB sequences from naive cells were analyzed. TCRdb's version of the immuneACCESS table is confined to in-frame rearrangements and falls short of the full clone set. An unresolved V gene accounts for under half of the shortfall where checked; the remainder is of unknown origin. V, J and clone size were drawn from that table, and D and trimming were deduced from the DNA. This sample comprises about 620,000 clones, 15% to 18% of them detected only once. Of the sample, about 0.097% falls within the top ten clones.

From each donor, a single peripheral blood sample of about 110 mL on average was drawn into heparinised tubes. A BD FACSAria II and a panel including CD45RO, CCR7, CD25, CD127, CD95 and CD27 were used to sort naive, central memory, regulatory and stem cell-like memory CD4+ T cells. A purity above 98% was achieved for all sorted populations. Right away, PBMCs were isolated by Lymphoprep density gradient centrifugation and were stained directly, with no culture step. So that batch effects would be minimized, each experiment stained and sorted samples in pairs, pairing one healthy donor with one patient.

The sequenced sample was naive CD4+ T cells from blood. The cell subset or site label, as the study defines it: true naive CD4+ T cells. The rearrangement joined TRBV29-1 to TRBJ1-1; the D gene is possibly TRBD1, with 5 bases matching. This receptor was taken from a man aged 18 to 30 in good health. The nucleotides read TGCAGCGTTGTTGGCAGGGATGGCACTGAAGCTTTCTTT. The encoded protein is CSVVGRDGTEAFF. Outside the CDR3, residues come from the reference TRBV29-1 and TRBJ1-1 proteins, so the full variable domain is: SAVISQKPSRDICQRGTSLTIQCQVDSQVTMMFWYRQQPGQSLTLIATANQGSEATYESGFVIDKFPISRPNLTFSTLTVSNMSPEDSSIYLCSVVGRDGTEAFFGQGTRLTVV.